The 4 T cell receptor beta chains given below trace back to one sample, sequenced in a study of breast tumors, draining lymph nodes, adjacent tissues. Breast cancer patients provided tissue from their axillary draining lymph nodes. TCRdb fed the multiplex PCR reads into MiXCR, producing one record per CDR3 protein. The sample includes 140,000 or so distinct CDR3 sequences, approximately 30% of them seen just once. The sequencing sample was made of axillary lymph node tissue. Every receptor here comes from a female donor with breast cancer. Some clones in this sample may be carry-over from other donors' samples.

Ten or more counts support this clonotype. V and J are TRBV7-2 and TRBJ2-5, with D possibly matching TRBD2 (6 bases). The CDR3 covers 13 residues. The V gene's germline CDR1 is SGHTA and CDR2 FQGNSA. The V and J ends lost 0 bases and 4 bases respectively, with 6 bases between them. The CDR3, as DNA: TGTGCCAGCAGCTTAGCGGGGGGAGAGACCCAGTACTTC. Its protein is CASSLAGGETQYF.

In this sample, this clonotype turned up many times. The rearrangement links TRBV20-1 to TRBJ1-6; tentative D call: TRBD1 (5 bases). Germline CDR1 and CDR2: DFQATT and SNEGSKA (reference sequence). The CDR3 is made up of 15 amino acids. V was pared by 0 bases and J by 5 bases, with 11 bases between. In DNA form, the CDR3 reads TGCAGTGCTAGAGACTTGACAGACAATAATTCACCCCTCCACTTT. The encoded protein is CSARDLTDNNSPLHF.

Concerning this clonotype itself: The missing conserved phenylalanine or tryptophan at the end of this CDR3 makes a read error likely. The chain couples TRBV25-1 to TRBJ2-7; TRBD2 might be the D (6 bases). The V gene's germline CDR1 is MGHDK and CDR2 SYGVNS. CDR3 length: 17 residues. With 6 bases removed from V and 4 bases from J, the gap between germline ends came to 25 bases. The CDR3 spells CASRQGNPGDILYEQYL. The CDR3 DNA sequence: TGTGCCAGCAGGCAAGGAAACCCGGGGGATATCCTTTACGAGCAGTACCTC.

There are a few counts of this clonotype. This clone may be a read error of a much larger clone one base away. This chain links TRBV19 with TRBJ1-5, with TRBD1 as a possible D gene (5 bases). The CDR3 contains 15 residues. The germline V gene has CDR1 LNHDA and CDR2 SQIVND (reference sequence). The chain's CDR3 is CASSPKWGSNQPRHF. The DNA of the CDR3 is TGTGCCAGTAGCCCCAAATGGGGGAGCAATCAGCCCCGGCATTTT.